This TCR beta chain was identified in a study of blood T cell repertoires in COVID-19. Overall study: Samples representing acute and convalescent COVID-19 were sourced from the United States, Italy and Spain. T cells, B-cell-depleted T cells, or PBMCs supplied cDNA or gDNA.

Original methodology: Cell counts per sample came from amplifying reference gene primers. Profiled with immunoSEQ multiplex PCR; TCRdb holds only in-frame clones, not every one. From that table come the V and J calls and clone size; the DNA was used to work out D and trimming. The sample records 250,000 to 300,000 clones, roughly nine tenths being singletons. The CDR3 covers 14 residues. In germline, CDR1 is KGHDR, CDR2 SFDVKD. Trimming removed 2 bases at V and 0 bases at J, with 4 bases between. The sequenced sample consisted of peripheral blood. The chain uses TRBV24-1 and TRBJ1-5; D unclear. The receptor was derived from a man aged 50-60 years with acute or convalescent COVID-19. Here the CDR3 reads CATSDSRSNQPQHF. CDR3 bases: TGTGCCACCAGTGATTCCCGTAGCAATCAGCCCCAGCATTTT.